The 8 T cell receptor beta chains given below trace back to one sample, sequenced in a study of beta chain features in type 1 diabetes. Study-level results: For Type 1 diabetes patients, all four CD4+ subsets carried TCRB CDR3s that were moderately but significantly shorter.

Expressed TCRB transcripts got sequenced, as all isolated RNA was reverse transcribed. Profiled with immunoSEQ multiplex PCR; TCRdb holds only in-frame clones, not every one. This table holds more than 300,000 clones, over 7% found once. Their recognized antigens are unknown. The sequenced material came from central memory CD4+ T cells from blood. These receptors originate from a man under 40 with type 1 diabetes.

This clone was counted a few times. This chain links TRBV11-2 with TRBJ2-1, with TRBD1 as a possible D gene (5 bases). The CDR3 loop spans 14 amino acids. CDR1 is SGHAT, CDR2 FQNNGV, per germline. V was pared by 1 base and J by 9 bases, with 13 bases between. CDR3 sequence: CASSLGQTPGEQFF. For the CDR3, the DNA is TGTGCCAGCAGCTTAGGACAGACTCCAGGTGAGCAGTTCTTC.

This clone showed up just a few times. The V gene is TRBV27, the J gene TRBJ1-6; no clear D gene. The V gene's germline CDR1 is MNHEY and CDR2 SMNVEV (reference sequence). The V end lost 6 bases, the J end lost 10 bases, and 10 bases lay between the germline ends. This CDR3 contains 12 residues. The DNA for the CDR3 is TGTGCCAGCAGGTTCAGTCGATCACCCCTCCACTTT. This gives the protein CASRFSRSPLHF.

This clone showed up just a few times. The rearrangement uses TRBV2 and TRBJ2-2; 8 positions match TRBD2. The V and J ends lost 7 bases and 4 bases, in that order; junction bases with no gene match: 11. Germline loops: CDR1 SNHLY, CDR2 FYNNEI. This CDR3 comprises 16 residues. CDR3 coding DNA: TGTGCCAGCACTGCGCGAACGGGGGGGACCACCGGGGAGCTGTTTTTT. As protein: CASTARTGGTTGELFF. The complete variable domain, with remaining parts taken from reference TRBV2 and TRBJ2-2, reads EPEVTQTPSHQVTQMGQEVILRCVPISNHLYFYWYRQILGQKVEFLVSFYNNEISEKSEIFDDQFSVERPDGSNFTLKIRSTKLEDSAMYFCASTARTGGTTGELFFGEGSRLTVL.

This clone showed up just a few times. The CDR3 DNA reads as TGCGCCAGCAGTCAATCGGAACTAGCGGGGGGGCCCTGGGTTAGGGACTCCTACAATGAGCAGTTCTTC. Translation gives CASSQSELAGGPWVRDSYNEQFF. The chain employs TRBV23-1 and TRBJ2-1; TRBD2 aligns across 13 bases. TRBV23-1 is an open reading frame, and its role is uncertain. This CDR3 has 23 amino acids. V shed 0 bases, J shed 0 bases, and the junction held 17 bases outside the gene matches.

This chain joins TRBV7-9 and TRBJ2-3, with no clear D. Trimming pared 5 bases from V and 2 bases from J, leaving 14 bases between. Germline V gene lookup returns CDR1 SEHNR and CDR2 FQNEAQ (reference sequence). This CDR3 has 15 residues. The CDR3 coding sequence is TGTGCCAGCAGCCGTAGGTCAGACTCCACAGATACGCAGTATTTT. This gives the protein CASSRRSDSTDTQYF.

The sample holds a few counts of this clone. The chain is built from TRBV10-3 and TRBJ1-1; no firm D call. The V end was cut by 0 bases, the J end by 4 bases, with 9 bases between. The germline CDR1 and CDR2 sequences are ENHRY and SYGVKD. CDR3 size: 14 residues. The CDR3 DNA follows: TGTGCCATCAGTGAGTCGGGCGGGATCACTGAAGCTTTCTTT. Translation: CAISESGGITEAFF.

The chain couples TRBV29-1 to TRBJ2-5; either TRBD1 or TRBD2 may supply D (5 bases each). The CDR3 sequence is 13 residues long. Trimming shortened V by 7 bases and J by 5 bases, and 17 bases separated the two germline ends. Germline values: CDR1 SQVTM, CDR2 ANQGSEA. This CDR3 reads CSARAQGRETQYF. The CDR3 DNA follows: TGCAGCGCCCGAGCCCAGGGACGGGAGACCCAGTACTTC.

Concerning this clone: A much more abundant neighbour one base away suggests this may be a read error. This same CDR3 is encoded by further DNA sequences in the sample. V usage is TRBV5-6 and J usage is TRBJ2-2, with D uncertain. The CDR3 runs 12 residues. Germline lookup yields CDR1 SGHDT and CDR2 YYEEEE. Trimming pared 5 bases from V and 3 bases from J, leaving 5 bases between. The CDR3 DNA is TGTGCCAGCAGTAGAGACACCGGGGAGCTGTTTTTT. The encoded protein is CASSRDTGELFF.